What follows are 24 T cell receptor beta chains derived from one specimen sequenced in a study of memory CD4+ T cells and cytomegalovirus serostatus. Some clones are missing from TCRdb's copy, which holds only in-frame ones; the method was immunoSEQ multiplex PCR. The table lists 75,000 to 95,000 clones, 75% to 90% of them singletons. The sort gate was single viable CD3+CD4+CD8-CD45RO+ cells for memory CD4+ T cells. Sequences were obtained from memory CD4+ T cells from blood. These receptors were taken from an adult in good health and CMV-seronegative.

This clone was detected only once. Here the CDR3 reads CASSYSGQELFF. CDR3 nucleotide sequence: TGTGCCAGCAGTTACTCGGGGCAGGAACTGTTTTTT. V is TRBV6-6 and J is TRBJ1-4; weak D call: TRBD1 (5 bases). The ends were cut back, 0 bases at V and 12 bases at J, with 8 bases in the middle. The germline V gene encodes CDR1 MNHNY and CDR2 SVGAGI (reference sequence). The CDR3 runs 12 residues.

The genes are TRBV19 and TRBJ2-7; 11 nucleotides agree with TRBD1. From germline, CDR1 is LNHDA and CDR2 SQIVND (reference sequence). J lost 1 base, V lost 5 bases, and 7 bases had no gene match. This CDR3 has 16 residues. The CDR3 protein is CASSARDRGGSYEQYF. Written as DNA, the CDR3 is TGTGCCAGTAGTGCCCGGGACAGGGGGGGGTCCTACGAGCAGTACTTC.

The count of this clone is one. This rearrangement joins TRBV7-2 to TRBJ1-1, with a possible D match to TRBD1 (6 bases). CDR1 and CDR2 (germline): SGHTA, FQGNSA. This CDR3 spans 14 amino acids. V was shortened by 5 bases and J by 1 base, with 11 bases between the two germline ends. This CDR3 reads CASSARGQNTEAFF. The CDR3, as DNA: TGTGCCAGCAGCGCTCGGGGACAGAACACTGAAGCTTTCTTT.

The chain links TRBV5-1 to TRBJ2-7, with TRBD1 matching 8 bases. Germline loops: CDR1 SGHRS, CDR2 YFSETQ. The CDR3 has 15 residues. Trimming took 3 bases from V and 7 from J; bases not matched to a gene: 12. This CDR3 is CASSSTGEYYGEQYF. As DNA, the CDR3 is TGCGCCAGCAGCTCGACAGGGGAGTATTATGGAGAGCAGTACTTC.

CDR3 nucleotides: TGTGCCACCAGCAGAGATCGCGCTCTTTCTGGAAACACCATATATTTT. Encoded protein: CATSRDRALSGNTIYF. V is TRBV15 and J is TRBJ1-3; the D is unclear. The V end was cut by 0 bases, the J end by 1 base, with 10 bases between. The CDR3 runs 16 residues. Germline V CDR1 and CDR2: LNHNV, YYDKDF (reference sequence). The whole variable domain, filled in from reference TRBV15 and TRBJ1-3, reads DAMVIQNPRYQVTQFGKPVTLSCSQTLNHNVMYWYQQKSSQAPKLLFHYYDKDFNNEADTPDNFQSRRPNTSFCFLDIRSPGLGDTAMYLCATSRDRALSGNTIYFGEGSWLTVV.

This clone occurred once. The chain is built from TRBV9 and TRBJ2-7; TRBD2 matches at 10 bases. J was trimmed by 1 base and V by 4 bases; bases with no gene match: 8. Germline V gene data show CDR1 as SGDLS and CDR2 as YYNGEE. The CDR3 contains 16 residues. The CDR3 sequence: CASSPAASGGSYEQYF. Written as DNA, the CDR3 is TGTGCCAGCAGCCCCGCGGCTAGCGGGGGATCCTACGAGCAGTACTTC.

The rearrangement uses TRBV5-1 and TRBJ1-2, with TRBD1 as a possible D gene (5 bases). Germline values: CDR1 SGHRS, CDR2 YFSETQ. This CDR3 has 13 amino acids. Trimming removed 5 bases at V and 2 bases at J, with 10 bases between. The CDR3 spells CASRQEGNYGYTF. The CDR3 nucleotides are TGCGCCAGCAGACAGGAGGGGAACTATGGCTACACCTTC.

The rearrangement uses TRBV9 and TRBJ2-3; D call uncertain. With 2 bases removed from V and 0 bases from J, the gap between germline ends came to 7 bases. The length of the CDR3 is 14 residues. Germline CDR1 is SGDLS and CDR2 is YYNGEE. DNA for the CDR3: TGTGCCAGCAGCGTTGGGCGAAGCACAGATACGCAGTATTTT. Protein: CASSVGRSTDTQYF. Filled out from reference TRBV9 and TRBJ2-3, the complete variable domain reads DSGVTQTPKHLITATGQRVTLRCSPRSGDLSVYWYQQSLDQGLQFLIQYYNGEERAKGNILERFSAQQFPDLHSELNLSSLELGDSALYFCASSVGRSTDTQYFGPGTRLTVL.

In this sample, this clone turned up once. V gene TRBV5-1 combines with J gene TRBJ2-3; 7 positions match TRBD2. J gave up 5 bases and V 7 bases, and 10 bases lay outside the gene matches. Germline lookup yields CDR1 SGHRS and CDR2 YFSETQ. This CDR3 has 14 residues. CDR3 amino acids: CASSRWGGEDTQYF. CDR3 DNA sequence: TGCGCCAGCTCCCGGTGGGGGGGAGAAGATACGCAGTATTTT.

CDR3 DNA sequence: TGTGCCAGCAGCAGACCGGGCGAGCAGTACTTC. This sequence encodes CASSRPGEQYF. The V and J genes are TRBV21-1 and TRBJ2-7; no check of the table's D call, TRBD2, against the DNA was made. TRBV21-1 is deemed a pseudogene. This CDR3 has 11 amino acids.

The chain recombines TRBV19 with TRBJ1-6; 10 nucleotides line up with TRBD1. After removal of 6 bases from V and 9 bases from J, the junction contained 8 bases not matched to a gene. The germline gives CDR1 LNHDA, CDR2 SQIVND (reference sequence). The CDR3 sequence is 15 residues long. The DNA of the CDR3 is TGTGCCAGTAGACGAGACAGGGGGCAAATTTCACCCCTCCACTTT. Translation: CASRRDRGQISPLHF.

The chain combines TRBV7-8 with TRBJ2-5; D may be TRBD1 or TRBD2 (5 bases each). The CDR3 totals 16 residues. Per the germline V gene, CDR1 is SGHVS and CDR2 is FQNEAQ. The ends were cut back, 5 bases at V and 1 base at J, with 17 bases in the middle. The CDR3 DNA follows: TGTGCCAGCAGCAAACCCAGGGAGCGGCTCCAAGAGACCCAGTACTTC. Encoded protein: CASSKPRERLQETQYF. The whole variable domain, remainder taken from reference TRBV7-8 and TRBJ2-5, is GAGVSQSPRYKVAKRGQDVALRCDPISGHVSLFWYQQALGQGPEFLTYFQNEAQLDKSGLPSDRFFAERPEGSVSTLKIQRTQQEDSAVYLCASSKPRERLQETQYFGPGTRLLVL.

The chain employs TRBV7-8 and TRBJ1-1; a weak D match, TRBD1 (6 bases). The CDR3 sequence is 14 residues long. CDR1 is SGHVS and CDR2 is FQNEAQ in the germline V gene. Trimming pared 7 bases from V and 1 base from J, leaving 13 bases between. Here the CDR3 reads CASTLGGWNTEAFF. The CDR3 DNA reads TGTGCCAGCACCCTAGGGGGTTGGAACACTGAAGCTTTCTTT.

The table lists this clone with a few counts. The V gene is TRBV18, the J gene TRBJ2-1; D possibly corresponds to TRBD1 (5 bases). The CDR3 totals 15 residues. V was pared by 5 bases and J by 5 bases, with 16 bases between. Germline CDR1 KGHSH, CDR2 LQKENI. The CDR3 is CASSYWRQTDNEQFF. CDR3 sequence (DNA): TGTGCCAGCTCATATTGGAGACAGACCGACAATGAGCAGTTCTTC.

This clone was seen a few times. One end of the junction fails to match germline, which may point to a read error. The chain is built from TRBV18 and TRBJ2-4; TRBD1 matches 10 bases. The CDR3 spans 12 residues. Germline CDR1 and CDR2: KGHSH and LQKENI. CDR3 amino acids: CASSPGQGVVWF. The CDR3 DNA reads as TGTGCCAGCTCACCTGGACAGGGGGTCGTTTGGTTC.

This rearrangement joins TRBV7-3 to TRBJ1-2, with D perhaps TRBD1 (6 bases). The V gene's germline CDR1 is SGHTA and CDR2 FQGTGA. The V gene lost 5 bases and the J gene lost 3 bases, with 10 bases spanning the gap. The CDR3 totals 13 residues. CDR3 bases: TGTGCCAGCAGCGGTGCAGGGGACTATGGCTACACCTTC. It specifies CASSGAGDYGYTF.

The chain couples TRBV7-2 to TRBJ1-1; D is uncertain. This CDR3 spans 12 amino acids. Germline V CDR1 and CDR2: SGHTA, FQGNSA. The V gene lost 5 bases and the J gene lost 11 bases, with 15 bases spanning the gap. CDR3 DNA sequence: TGTGCCAGCAGCAAACGAGAGGCGGGGGCTTTCTTT. It translates to CASSKREAGAFF. Combining the CDR3 with reference TRBV7-2 and TRBJ1-1 gives the whole variable domain GAGVSQSPSNKVTEKGKDVELRCDPISGHTALYWYRQSLGQGLEFLIYFQGNSAPDKSGLPSDRFSAERTGGSVSTLTIQRTQQEDSAVYLCASSKREAGAFFGQGTRLTVV.

This clone was found once. The chain is built from TRBV30 and TRBJ2-1; D is uncertain. The CDR3 has 11 residues. CDR1 and CDR2 (germline): GTSNPN, SVGIG (reference sequence). V lost 5 bases and J lost 4, with 6 bases in between. This chain's CDR3 is CAWGGYNEQFF. The CDR3 region has the DNA TGTGCCTGGGGCGGTTACAATGAGCAGTTCTTC.

The rearrangement links TRBV7-6 to TRBJ2-3, with 8 nucleotides matching TRBD1. Trimming took 5 bases from V and 10 from J; bases not matched to a gene: 5. This CDR3 has 12 residues. Germline V gene data show CDR1 as SGHVS and CDR2 as FNYEAQ. CDR3 coding DNA: TGTGCCAGCAGCGTCCACAGGGGGGCGCAGTATTTT. Translation: CASSVHRGAQYF. The full variable domain, completed using reference TRBV7-6 and TRBJ2-3, is GAGVSQSPRYKVTKRGQDVALRCDPISGHVSLYWYRQALGQGPEFLTYFNYEAQQDKSGLPNDRFSAERPEGSISTLTIQRTEQRDSAMYRCASSVHRGAQYFGPGTRLTVL.

This chain uses TRBV6-1 with TRBJ2-1; D remains unclear. The CDR3 loop spans 12 amino acids. Germline V gene sequence: CDR1 MNHNS, CDR2 SASEGT. Trimming removed 4 bases at V and 7 bases at J, with 8 bases between. The CDR3 sequence is CASSATRNEQFF. CDR3 in DNA: TGTGCCAGCAGTGCGACACGTAATGAGCAGTTCTTC.

This rearrangement joins TRBV4-2 to TRBJ1-2; D possibly corresponds to TRBD1 (5 bases). The length of the CDR3 is 15 residues. Germline V gives CDR1 LGHNA, CDR2 YNFKEQ. With 5 bases removed from V and 7 bases from J, the gap between germline ends came to 20 bases. The CDR3 DNA reads as TGTGCCAGCAGCTTAGATACCGGGGGAGGTCGTGGCTACACCTTC. Translating gives CASSLDTGGGRGYTF.

V and J are TRBV29-1 and TRBJ1-2; 8 bases fit TRBD1. The ends lost 3 bases at V and 8 bases at J; junction bases unmatched: 8. The germline gives CDR1 SQVTM, CDR2 ANQGSEA. This CDR3 contains 13 residues. This chain's CDR3 is CSVEGRGPGGYTF. As DNA, the CDR3 is TGCAGCGTTGAGGGCAGGGGGCCAGGAGGCTACACCTTC. The variable domain in full, completed from reference TRBV29-1 and TRBJ1-2, reads SAVISQKPSRDICQRGTSLTIQCQVDSQVTMMFWYRQQPGQSLTLIATANQGSEATYESGFVIDKFPISRPNLTFSTLTVSNMSPEDSSIYLCSVEGRGPGGYTFGSGTRLTVV.

The rearrangement uses TRBV7-6 and TRBJ2-3; 9 bases agree with TRBD2. CDR1 is SGHVS and CDR2 is FNYEAQ in the germline V gene. Trimming removed 8 bases from V and 2 bases from J; junction bases left unmatched: 8. This CDR3 spans 15 amino acids. CDR3 DNA: TGTGCCAGCGGGGGGCTAGCGGGGTCCACAGATACGCAGTATTTT. As protein: CASGGLAGSTDTQYF.

The J gene is TRBJ2-2, the V gene TRBV12-5; either TRBD1 or TRBD2 may fit D (5 bases each). There are 14 residues in the CDR3. Germline assignment: CDR1 LGHNT and CDR2 FRNRAP. Trimming removed 3 bases from V and 6 bases from J, with 11 bases in between. CDR3 DNA sequence: TGTGCTAGTGGTTTATCAGGGCGGGCCGGGGAGCTGTTTTTT. Its protein is CASGLSGRAGELFF. Together with reference TRBV12-5 and TRBJ2-2, the CDR3 gives the full variable domain: DARVTQTPRHKVTEMGQEVTMRCQPILGHNTVFWYRQTMMQGLELLAYFRNRAPLDDSGMPKDRFSAEMPDATLATLKIQPSEPRDSAVYFCASGLSGRAGELFFGEGSRLTVL.